This paragraph reports one TCR beta chain. Its antigen is unidentified. For the second PCR, which ran for 7 to 11 cycles, a sample-barcoded 5' primer and a J-beta primer mix were used. TCRdb reprocessed the 5' RACE reads via MiXCR and lists one record per CDR3 protein. The sample shows hundreds of thousands of distinct CDR3 sequences, 56% of them seen only once. The CDR3 runs 15 residues. Trimming removed 1 base at V and 1 base at J, with 10 bases between. Germline V gives CDR1 MGHRA, CDR2 YSYEKL. This record comes from a study of blood T cells in healthy people across ages. Notes on the study in general: Changes in expanded clonotypes were possibly confounded, as the CMV status of donors was unknown. Aged donors had fewer naive CD4+ cells and lower diversity than long-lived donors.

Peripheral blood was drawn, approximately 9.5 milliliters per donor. The material sequenced was blood. V gene TRBV4-1 combines with J gene TRBJ2-5, with TRBD2 as a possible D gene (5 bases). The sequence came from a middle-aged man in good health. The CDR3 spells CASSQGASPQETQYF. CDR3 DNA: TGCGCCAGCAGCCAAGGGGCTAGCCCCCAAGAGACCCAGTACTTC.